Reported below is one TCR beta chain. PCR employed 60 Vbeta and 13 Jbeta primers. TCRdb's copy holds only in-frame clones and misses some; the assay was immunoSEQ multiplex PCR. The ten top clones account for less than 3.5%, within a sample of around 150,000 clones. The record originates from a study of cytomegalovirus exposure and HLA in healthy donors. With 6 bases removed from V and 3 bases from J, the gap between germline ends came to 13 bases. This CDR3 region has 14 residues. Germline V gene sequence: CDR1 ENHRY, CDR2 SYGVKD. The chain uses TRBV10-3 and TRBJ2-3; D call uncertain. The receptor comes from a man aged 35-49 years in good health and CMV-seronegative. Specimen: PBMCs. The CDR3 region is CAIRESIGTDTQYF. The CDR3 region has the DNA TGTGCCATCAGGGAGAGCATCGGGACAGATACGCAGTATTTT.